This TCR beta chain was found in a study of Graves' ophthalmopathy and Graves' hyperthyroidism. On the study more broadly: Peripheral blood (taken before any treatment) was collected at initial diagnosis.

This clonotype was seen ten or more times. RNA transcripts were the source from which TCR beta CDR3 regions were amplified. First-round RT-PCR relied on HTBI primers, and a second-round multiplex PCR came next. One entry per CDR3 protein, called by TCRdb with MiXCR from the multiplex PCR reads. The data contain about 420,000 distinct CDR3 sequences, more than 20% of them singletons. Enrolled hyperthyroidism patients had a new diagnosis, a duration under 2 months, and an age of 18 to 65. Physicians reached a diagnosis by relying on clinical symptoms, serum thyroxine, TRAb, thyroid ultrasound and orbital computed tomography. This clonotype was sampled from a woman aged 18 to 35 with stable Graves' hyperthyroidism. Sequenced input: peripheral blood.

The CDR3 coding sequence is TGTGCCAGCAAGGGCCTCGGGGGGCGCAACATCTACGAGCAGTACTTC. Its protein is CASKGLGGRNIYEQYF. The chain uses TRBV27 and TRBJ2-7, with D possibly TRBD2 on 7 matching bases. The germline V gene encodes CDR1 MNHEY and CDR2 SMNVEV (reference sequence). With 7 bases removed from V and 3 bases from J, the gap between germline ends came to 22 bases. This CDR3 contains 16 residues.